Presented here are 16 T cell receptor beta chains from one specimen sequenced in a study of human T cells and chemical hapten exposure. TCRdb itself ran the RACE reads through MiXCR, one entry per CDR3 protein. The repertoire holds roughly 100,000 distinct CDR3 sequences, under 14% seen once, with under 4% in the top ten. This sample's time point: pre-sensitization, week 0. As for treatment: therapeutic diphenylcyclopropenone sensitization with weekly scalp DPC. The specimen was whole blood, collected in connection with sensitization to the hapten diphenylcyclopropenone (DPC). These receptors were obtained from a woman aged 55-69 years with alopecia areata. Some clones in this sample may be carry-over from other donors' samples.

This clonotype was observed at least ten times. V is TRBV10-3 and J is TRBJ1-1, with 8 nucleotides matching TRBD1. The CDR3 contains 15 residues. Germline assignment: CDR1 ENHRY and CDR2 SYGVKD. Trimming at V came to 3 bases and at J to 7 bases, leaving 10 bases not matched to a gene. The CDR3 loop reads CAISDLGQAGGEAFF. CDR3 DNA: TGTGCCATCAGTGACCTGGGACAGGCTGGGGGTGAAGCTTTCTTT.

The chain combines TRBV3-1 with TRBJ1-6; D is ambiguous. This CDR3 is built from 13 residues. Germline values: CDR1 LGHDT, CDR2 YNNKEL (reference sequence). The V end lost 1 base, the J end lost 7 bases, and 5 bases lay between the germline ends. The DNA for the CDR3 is TGTGCCAGCAGCCAAGGGCGGAATTCACCCCTCCACTTT. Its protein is CASSQGRNSPLHF. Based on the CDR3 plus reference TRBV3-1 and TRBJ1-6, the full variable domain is DTAVSQTPKYLVTQMGNDKSIKCEQNLGHDTMYWYKQDSKKFLKIMFSYNNKELIINETVPNRFSPKSPDKAHLNLHINSLELGDSAVYFCASSQGRNSPLHFGNGTRLTVT.

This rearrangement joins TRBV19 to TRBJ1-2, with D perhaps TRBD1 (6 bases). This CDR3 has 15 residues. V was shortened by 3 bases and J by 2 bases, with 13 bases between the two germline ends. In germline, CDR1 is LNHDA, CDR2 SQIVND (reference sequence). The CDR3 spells CASSIGQPLNYGYTF. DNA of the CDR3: TGTGCCAGTAGTATCGGACAGCCTTTAAACTATGGCTACACCTTC.

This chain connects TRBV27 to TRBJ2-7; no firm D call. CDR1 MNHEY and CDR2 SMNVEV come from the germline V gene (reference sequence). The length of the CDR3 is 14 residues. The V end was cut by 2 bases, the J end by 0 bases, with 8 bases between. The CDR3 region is CASSLSLNSYEQYF. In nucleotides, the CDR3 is TGTGCCAGCAGTTTAAGTTTAAACTCCTACGAGCAGTACTTC.

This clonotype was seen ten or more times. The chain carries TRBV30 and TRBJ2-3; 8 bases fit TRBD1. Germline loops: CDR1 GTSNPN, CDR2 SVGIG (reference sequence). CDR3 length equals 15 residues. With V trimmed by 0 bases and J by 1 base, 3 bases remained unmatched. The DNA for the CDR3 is TGTGCCTGGAGTGTTGGGACAGGCCGCACAGATACGCAGTATTTT. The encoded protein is CAWSVGTGRTDTQYF.

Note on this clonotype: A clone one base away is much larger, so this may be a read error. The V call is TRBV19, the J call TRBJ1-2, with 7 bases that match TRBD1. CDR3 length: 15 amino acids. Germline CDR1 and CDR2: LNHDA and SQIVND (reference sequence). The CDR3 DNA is TGTGCCGGTAGTATGGGGGGACAGCGCTACTATGGCTACACCTTC. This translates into CAGSMGGQRYYGYTF.

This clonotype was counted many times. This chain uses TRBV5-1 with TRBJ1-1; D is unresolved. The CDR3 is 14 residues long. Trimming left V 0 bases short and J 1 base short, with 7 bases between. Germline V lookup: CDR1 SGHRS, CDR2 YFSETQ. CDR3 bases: TGCGCCAGCAGCTTGGATATGGGGAACACTGAAGCTTTCTTT. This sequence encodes CASSLDMGNTEAFF.

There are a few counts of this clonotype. CDR3 sequence reads: CASSHTGTNEKLFF. CDR3 DNA sequence: TGTGCCAGCAGCCATACAGGGACTAATGAAAAACTGTTTTTT. The chain employs TRBV3-1 and TRBJ1-4; weak D call: TRBD1 (6 bases). Deletions cut 3 bases from V and 2 bases from J, with 7 bases between. The CDR3 covers 14 residues. The germline CDR1 and CDR2 sequences are LGHDT and YNNKEL (reference sequence).

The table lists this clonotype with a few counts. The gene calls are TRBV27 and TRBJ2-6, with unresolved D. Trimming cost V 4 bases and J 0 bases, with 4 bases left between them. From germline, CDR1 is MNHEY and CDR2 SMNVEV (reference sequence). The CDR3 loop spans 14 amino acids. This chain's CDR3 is CASSYYSGANVLTF. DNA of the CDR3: TGTGCCAGCAGTTACTACTCTGGGGCCAACGTCCTGACTTTC. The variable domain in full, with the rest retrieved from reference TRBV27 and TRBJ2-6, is EAQVTQNPRYLITVTGKKLTVTCSQNMNHEYMSWYRQDPGLGLRQIYYSMNVEVTDKGDVPEGYKVSRKEKRNFPLILESPSPNQTSLYFCASSYYSGANVLTFGAGSRLTVL.

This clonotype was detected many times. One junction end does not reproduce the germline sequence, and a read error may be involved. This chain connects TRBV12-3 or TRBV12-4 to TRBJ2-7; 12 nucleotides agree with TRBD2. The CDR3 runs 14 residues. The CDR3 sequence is CASSLAGGRYEQYF. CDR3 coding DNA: TGTGCCAGCAGTCTAGCGGGGGGGCGGTACGAGCAGTACTTC.

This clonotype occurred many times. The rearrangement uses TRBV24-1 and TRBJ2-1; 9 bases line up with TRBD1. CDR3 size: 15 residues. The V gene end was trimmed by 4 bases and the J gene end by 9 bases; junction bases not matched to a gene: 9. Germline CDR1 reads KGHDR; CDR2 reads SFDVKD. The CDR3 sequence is CATSDSDRGVSEQFF. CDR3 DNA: TGTGCCACCAGTGACTCGGACAGGGGAGTGAGTGAGCAGTTCTTC.

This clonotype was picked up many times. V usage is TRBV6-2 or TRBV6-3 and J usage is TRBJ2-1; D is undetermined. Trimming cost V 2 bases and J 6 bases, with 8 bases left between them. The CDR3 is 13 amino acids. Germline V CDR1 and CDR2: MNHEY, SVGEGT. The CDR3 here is CASSYRVGNEQFF. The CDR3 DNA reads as TGTGCCAGCAGTTACCGCGTAGGCAATGAGCAGTTCTTC.

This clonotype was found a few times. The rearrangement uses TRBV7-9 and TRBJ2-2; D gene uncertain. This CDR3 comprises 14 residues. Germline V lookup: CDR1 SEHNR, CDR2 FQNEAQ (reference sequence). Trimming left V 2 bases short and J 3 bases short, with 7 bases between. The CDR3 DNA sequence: TGTGCCAGCAGCTTAAGATGGGACACCGGGGAGCTGTTTTTT. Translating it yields CASSLRWDTGELFF. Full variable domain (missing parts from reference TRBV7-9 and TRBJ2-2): DTGVSQNPRHKITKRGQNVTFRCDPISEHNRLYWYRQTLGQGPEFLTYFQNEAQLEKSRLLSDRFSAERPKGSFSTLEIQRTEQGDSAMYLCASSLRWDTGELFFGEGSRLTVL.

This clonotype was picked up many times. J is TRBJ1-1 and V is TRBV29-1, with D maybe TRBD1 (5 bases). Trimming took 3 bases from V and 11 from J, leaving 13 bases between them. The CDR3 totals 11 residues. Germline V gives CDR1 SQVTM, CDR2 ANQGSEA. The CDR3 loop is CSVEGQGLAFF. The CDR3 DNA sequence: TGCAGCGTTGAGGGGCAGGGTTTGGCTTTCTTT.

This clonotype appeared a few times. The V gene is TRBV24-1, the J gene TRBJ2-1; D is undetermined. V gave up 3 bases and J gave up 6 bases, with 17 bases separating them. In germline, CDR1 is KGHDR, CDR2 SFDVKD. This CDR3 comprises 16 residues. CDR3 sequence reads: CATSDPRDLGSNEQFF. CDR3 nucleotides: TGTGCCACCAGTGATCCAAGGGATTTGGGGTCCAATGAGCAGTTCTTC.

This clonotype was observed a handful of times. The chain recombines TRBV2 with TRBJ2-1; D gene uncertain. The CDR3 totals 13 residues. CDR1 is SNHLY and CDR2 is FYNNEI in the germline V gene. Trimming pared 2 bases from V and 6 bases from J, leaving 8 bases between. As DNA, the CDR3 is TGTGCCAGCAGTGAATCTTGGCTCAATGAGCAGTTCTTC. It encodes CASSESWLNEQFF.